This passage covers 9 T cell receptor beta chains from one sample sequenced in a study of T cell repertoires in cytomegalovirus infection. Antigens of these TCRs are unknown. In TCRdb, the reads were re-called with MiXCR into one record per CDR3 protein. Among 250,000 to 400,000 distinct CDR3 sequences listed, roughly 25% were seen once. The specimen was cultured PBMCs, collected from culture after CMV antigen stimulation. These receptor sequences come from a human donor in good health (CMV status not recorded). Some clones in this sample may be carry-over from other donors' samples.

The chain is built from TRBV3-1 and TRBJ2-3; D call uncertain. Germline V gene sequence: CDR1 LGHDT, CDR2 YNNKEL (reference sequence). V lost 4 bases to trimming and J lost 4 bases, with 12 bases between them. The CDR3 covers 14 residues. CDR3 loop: CASSLSASADTQYF. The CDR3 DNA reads TGTGCCAGCAGCCTCTCCGCGTCGGCAGATACGCAGTATTTT.

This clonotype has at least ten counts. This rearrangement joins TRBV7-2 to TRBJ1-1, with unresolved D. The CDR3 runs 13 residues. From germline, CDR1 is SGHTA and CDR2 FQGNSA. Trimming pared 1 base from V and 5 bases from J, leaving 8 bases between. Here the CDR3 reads CASSLGQVTEAFF. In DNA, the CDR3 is TGTGCCAGCAGCTTAGGGCAGGTAACTGAAGCTTTCTTT. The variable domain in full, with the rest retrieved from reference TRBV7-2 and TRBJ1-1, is GAGVSQSPSNKVTEKGKDVELRCDPISGHTALYWYRQSLGQGLEFLIYFQGNSAPDKSGLPSDRFSAERTGGSVSTLTIQRTQQEDSAVYLCASSLGQVTEAFFGQGTRLTVV.

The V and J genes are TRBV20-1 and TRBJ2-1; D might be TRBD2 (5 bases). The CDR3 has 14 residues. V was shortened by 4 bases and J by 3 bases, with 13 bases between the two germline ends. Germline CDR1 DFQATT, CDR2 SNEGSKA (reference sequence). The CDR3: CSAMAAEGYNEQFF. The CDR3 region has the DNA TGCAGTGCTATGGCGGCCGAGGGCTACAATGAGCAGTTCTTC.

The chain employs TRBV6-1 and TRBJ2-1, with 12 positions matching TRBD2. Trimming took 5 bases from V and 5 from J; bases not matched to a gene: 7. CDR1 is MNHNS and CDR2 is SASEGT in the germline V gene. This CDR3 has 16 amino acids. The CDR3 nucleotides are TGTGCCAGCAGTAAGACTAGCGGGAGAGCTCACAATGAGCAGTTCTTC. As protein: CASSKTSGRAHNEQFF.

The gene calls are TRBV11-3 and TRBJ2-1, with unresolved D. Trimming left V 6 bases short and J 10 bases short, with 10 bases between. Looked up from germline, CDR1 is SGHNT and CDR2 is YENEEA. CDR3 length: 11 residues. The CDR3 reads CASRVRGEQFF. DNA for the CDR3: TGTGCCAGCAGGGTTCGAGGAGAGCAGTTCTTC.

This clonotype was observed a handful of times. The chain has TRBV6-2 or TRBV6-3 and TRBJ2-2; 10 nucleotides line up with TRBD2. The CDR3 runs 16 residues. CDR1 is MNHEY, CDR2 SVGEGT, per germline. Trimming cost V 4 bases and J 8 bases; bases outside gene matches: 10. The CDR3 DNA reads TGTGCCAGCAGTTCCCCTAGCGGGAGATCGTATGGGGAGCTGTTTTTT. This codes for CASSSPSGRSYGELFF.

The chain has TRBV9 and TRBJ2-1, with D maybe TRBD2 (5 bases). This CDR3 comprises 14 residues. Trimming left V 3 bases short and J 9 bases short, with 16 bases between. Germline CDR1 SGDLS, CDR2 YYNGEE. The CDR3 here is CASSGPGKYGEQFF. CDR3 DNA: TGTGCCAGCAGCGGACCCGGGAAATATGGTGAGCAGTTCTTC.

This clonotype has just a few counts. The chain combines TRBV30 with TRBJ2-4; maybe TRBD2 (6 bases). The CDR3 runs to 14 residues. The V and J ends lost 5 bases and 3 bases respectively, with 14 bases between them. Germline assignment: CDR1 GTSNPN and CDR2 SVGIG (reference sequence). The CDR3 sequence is CAWDPGVSKNIQYF. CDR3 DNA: TGTGCCTGGGATCCGGGAGTTAGCAAAAACATTCAGTACTTC.

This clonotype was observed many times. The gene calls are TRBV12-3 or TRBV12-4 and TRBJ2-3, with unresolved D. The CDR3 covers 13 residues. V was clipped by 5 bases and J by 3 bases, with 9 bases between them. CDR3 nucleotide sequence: TGTGCCAGCAGTCCTCTGGTTACAGATACGCAGTATTTT. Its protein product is CASSPLVTDTQYF.